This TCR beta chain originates from a study of blood T cells in healthy people across ages. Study as a whole: About one barcoded beta molecule was captured per two T cells (by template switching). The study, taken as a whole, reports: Fewer expanded clones and more diversity marked long-lived versus aged donors. There was a strong correlation between TCR beta diversity and naive T cell percentage. Considered underestimates were the diversity estimates obtained from one million T cells.

A second PCR of roughly 7 to 11 cycles used a sample-barcoded 5' primer and a J-beta primer mix. TCRdb recomputed calls from the 5' RACE reads with MiXCR, one row per CDR3 protein. The sample consists of roughly 1,500,000 distinct CDR3 sequences, roughly 30% of them appearing once. As concerns this clonotype: Its antigen is currently unknown.

CDR1 and CDR2 (germline): MNHEY, SVGEGT. V lost 0 bases and J 4 bases, leaving 10 bases between the germline ends. The CDR3 is 15 residues long. The source of this sequence is a woman in her 30s in good health. The sequenced sample consisted of blood. This sequence joins TRBV6-2 or TRBV6-3 and TRBJ1-5, with D possibly matching TRBD1 (5 bases). The CDR3 DNA sequence: TGTGCCAGCAGTTACTCGTCAGGGAAGAATCAGCCCCAGCATTTT. Protein: CASSYSSGKNQPQHF.